Listed below are T cell receptor beta chains from one sample, sequenced in a study of cytomegalovirus exposure and HLA in healthy donors. Data came from immunoSEQ multiplex PCR; TCRdb stores just in-frame clones and leaves some out. The sample lists approximately 300,000 clones, 86% occurring once. Sequenced input: PBMCs. Every receptor here comes from a woman aged 18 to 35 in good health and CMV-seronegative. Each CDR3 is given with its conserved first and last residue. The D gene is left open where the match is weak. Size is stated for part of the rows, as once, few or many counts, or as a class when the clone is expanded.

j_gene | abundance | v_gene | d_gene | CDR3nt | CDR3aa
TRBJ2-2 | NA | TRBV5-1 | TRBD2 | TGCGCCAGCAGCCCTGACCTAGCGGGAGGGTCGGGCACCGGGGAGCTGTTTTTT | CASSPDLAGGSGTGELFF
TRBJ2-4 | NA | TRBV15 | NA | TGTGCCACCAGCAGAGAGGCACCATTCTTCCTAGCCAAAAACATTCAGTACTTC | CATSREAPFFLAKNIQYF
TRBJ2-7 | NA | TRBV2 | NA | TGTGCCAGCAAGGTGGAGGGGTTGAGCTCCTACGAGCAGTACTTC | CASKVEGLSSYEQYF
TRBJ1-1 | NA | TRBV6-1 | NA | TGTGCCAGCAGTAGGGGGGGGAGGACTGAAGCTTTCTTT | CASSRGGRTEAFF
TRBJ2-3 | NA | TRBV6-1 | NA | TGTGCCAGCAGTGAAGTAGGGGGAACGCAGTATTTT | CASSEVGGTQYF
TRBJ2-1 | few | TRBV7-9 | NA | TGTGCCAGCAGCTTAACTAGCTACAATGAGCAGTTCTTC | CASSLTSYNEQFF
TRBJ1-2 | NA | TRBV18 | NA | TGTGCCAGCTCCGCCGCAGACTATGGCTACACCTTC | CASSAADYGYTF
TRBJ1-2 | NA | TRBV10-3 | TRBD1 | TGTGCCATCCAGGGGGCGGGGGTCCATGGCTACACCTTC | CAIQGAGVHGYTF
TRBJ2-5 | NA | TRBV5-1 | NA | TGCGCCAGCAGCTTCCCGGGGGTGGAGACCCAGTACTTC | CASSFPGVETQYF
TRBJ2-1 | NA | TRBV5-1 | TRBD2 | TGCGCCAGCAGCTTGGTCCCTGGACTAGAGGTCAATGAGCAGTTCTTC | CASSLVPGLEVNEQFF
TRBJ2-5 | NA | TRBV7-3 | TRBD1 | TGTGCCAGCAGCCCCCGACAGGGGAGTCAAGAGACCCAGTACTTC | CASSPRQGSQETQYF
TRBJ1-4 | NA | TRBV28 | NA | TGTGCCAGCACCCCAGTAGGGGGGGCTGAAAAACTGTTTTTT | CASTPVGGAEKLFF
TRBJ2-7 | NA | TRBV7-9 | TRBD2 | TGTGCCAGCAGCTCAACTAGCGGGAACCGCTACGAGCAGTACTTC | CASSSTSGNRYEQYF
TRBJ1-1 | NA | TRBV25-1 | NA | TGTGCCAGCCGACGAGACATGAACACTGAAGCTTTCTTT | CASRRDMNTEAFF
TRBJ1-5 | NA | TRBV28 | TRBD1 | TGTGCCAGCAGTCTGACAGGGCAATATCAGCCCCAGCATTTT | CASSLTGQYQPQHF
TRBJ1-1 | NA | TRBV7-3 | TRBD1 | TGTGCCAGCAGCTTATATCAGGGGGCGTTCACTGAAGCTTTCTTT | CASSLYQGAFTEAFF
TRBJ2-5 | few | TRBV19 | TRBD1 | TGTGCCAGTAGTAAATGGTCAGGGACAGTCACGGAGACCCAGTACTTC | CASSKWSGTVTETQYF
TRBJ1-5 | NA | TRBV27 | NA | TGTGCCAGCAGTTTACTCTGGACAGTAAAGGGAGCGCAGCCCCAGCATTTT | CASSLLWTVKGAQPQHF
TRBJ2-2 | NA | TRBV27 | TRBD2 | TGTGCCAGCCGCGCGGGAGATGGGCCCGGGGAGCTGTTTTTT | CASRAGDGPGELFF
TRBJ1-2 | NA | TRBV19 | NA | TGTGCCAGTAGTCCCACTCCTTCGGGAGGCTACACCTTC | CASSPTPSGGYTF
TRBJ2-7 | NA | TRBV6-1 | NA | TGTGCCAGCAGTGAAGGCAGATTTACCTACGAGCAGTACTTC | CASSEGRFTYEQYF
TRBJ2-3 | once | TRBV5-1 | TRBD2 | TGCGCCAGCAGCTTGGCCAGGTGGGAGGGCCGGGCAGATACGCAGTATTTT | CASSLARWEGRADTQYF
TRBJ1-3 | NA | TRBV28 | TRBD1 | TGTGCCAGCAGTGGGATGGGGACAGGGGCTGGAAACACCATATATTTT | CASSGMGTGAGNTIYF
TRBJ2-7 | few | TRBV14 | NA | TGTGCCAGCAGCCCAGGGATGTCCTACGAGCAGTACTTC | CASSPGMSYEQYF
TRBJ2-1 | NA | TRBV2 | NA | TGTGCCAGCAGTGGTCTGTGGTCGTCAGGGTGGTTCGATGAGCAGTTCTTC | CASSGLWSSGWFDEQFF
TRBJ2-2 | NA | TRBV9 | TRBD2 | TGTGCCAGCAGCGTCGCGGGAGTGGGCACCGGGGAGCTGTTTTTT | CASSVAGVGTGELFF
TRBJ2-7 | NA | TRBV4-3 | TRBD2 | TGCGCCAGCAGCCAAGATCCATTGTCGGGAGGCCACTACGAGCAGTACTTC | CASSQDPLSGGHYEQYF
TRBJ1-2 | NA | TRBV10-3 | NA | TGTGCCATCAGTGAGCATTCCGATCCCCGGGATGGCTACACCTTC | CAISEHSDPRDGYTF
TRBJ2-1 | NA | TRBV29-1 | NA | TGCAGCGGGCAGGGGGGAGGCCCCTACAATGAGCAGTTCTTC | CSGQGGGPYNEQFF
TRBJ1-2 | NA | TRBV7-2 | NA | TGTGCCAGCAGCCTGGCCAGGGAGGTCTATGGCTACACCTTC | CASSLAREVYGYTF